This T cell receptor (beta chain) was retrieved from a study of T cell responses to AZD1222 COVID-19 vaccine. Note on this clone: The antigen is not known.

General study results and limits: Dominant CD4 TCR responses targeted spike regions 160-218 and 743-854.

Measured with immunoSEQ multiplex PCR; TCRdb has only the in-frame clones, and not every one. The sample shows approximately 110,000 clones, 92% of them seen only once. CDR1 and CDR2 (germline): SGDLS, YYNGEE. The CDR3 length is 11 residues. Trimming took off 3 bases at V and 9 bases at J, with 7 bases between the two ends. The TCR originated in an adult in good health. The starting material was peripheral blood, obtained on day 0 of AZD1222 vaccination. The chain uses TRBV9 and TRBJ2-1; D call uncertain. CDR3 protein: CASSGPGEQFF. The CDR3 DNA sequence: TGTGCCAGCAGCGGGCCGGGTGAGCAGTTCTTC.